The 20 T cell receptor beta chains given below trace back to one sample, sequenced in a study of Graves' ophthalmopathy and Graves' hyperthyroidism. Amplification of the TCR beta CDR3 regions used RNA transcripts (as template). HTBI primers were employed in first-round RT-PCR, then a second-round multiplex PCR followed. Each CDR3 protein is one row after TCRdb ran MiXCR on the multiplex PCR reads. The table lists approximately 700,000 distinct CDR3 sequences, approximately 40% of them singletons. Sequenced material: peripheral blood. The receptors were sampled from an adult man with Graves' ophthalmopathy.

The chain uses TRBV7-8 and TRBJ1-5, with D possibly TRBD1 on 6 matching bases. V shed 0 bases and J shed 4 bases, with 16 bases lying between them. The CDR3 is 17 amino acids. Per the germline V gene, CDR1 is SGHVS and CDR2 is FQNEAQ. This CDR3 reads CASSLAGGEDPNQPQHF. CDR3 sequence (DNA): TGTGCCAGCAGCTTAGCCGGGGGCGAGGACCCAAATCAGCCCCAGCATTTT.

The chain combines TRBV4-2 with TRBJ1-1, with D possibly matching TRBD1 (5 bases). V lost 0 bases, J lost 7 bases, and 12 bases lay in between. Germline CDR1 reads LGHNA; CDR2 reads YNFKEQ. The CDR3 totals 14 residues. In nucleotides, the CDR3 is TGTGCCAGCAGCCAAGATACAGGTGGGGGTGAAGCTTTCTTT. Amino acids: CASSQDTGGGEAFF.

This clonotype has at least ten counts. The V and J genes are TRBV25-1 and TRBJ2-2; D is ambiguous. Trimming left V 4 bases short and J 3 bases short, with 3 bases between. CDR1 is MGHDK, CDR2 SYGVNS, per germline. This CDR3 contains 12 residues. CDR3 protein: CASSGYTGELFF. The CDR3 DNA follows: TGTGCCAGCAGTGGGTACACCGGGGAGCTGTTTTTT.

The gene calls are TRBV7-2 and TRBJ2-3; 8 bases map to TRBD1. Germline loops: CDR1 SGHTA, CDR2 FQGNSA. This CDR3 is built from 14 residues. The ends lost 10 bases at V and 0 bases at J; junction bases unmatched: 6. The CDR3: CAMVGTGSTDTQYF. In nucleotides, the CDR3 is TGTGCCATGGTTGGGACAGGTAGCACAGATACGCAGTATTTT.

The sample holds many counts of this clonotype. V gene TRBV5-8 combines with J gene TRBJ2-5, with D hard to call. This CDR3 spans 14 amino acids. Deletions cut 10 bases from V and 4 bases from J, with 20 bases between. Germline CDR1 reads SGHTS; CDR2 reads YDEGEE. CDR3 region: CAVATPDGRETQYF. The CDR3 coding sequence is TGTGCCGTCGCAACACCGGACGGGCGAGAGACCCAGTACTTC. Supplemented by reference TRBV5-8 and TRBJ2-5, the full variable domain reads EAGVTQSPTHLIKTRGQQATLRCSPISGHTSVYWYQQALGLGLQFLLWYDEGEERNRGNFPPRFSGRQFPNYSSELNVNALELEDSALYLCAVATPDGRETQYFGPGTRLLVL.

The V and J genes are TRBV11-2 and TRBJ1-4; 7 bases agree with TRBD1. The CDR3 is 15 amino acids. The V gene's germline CDR1 is SGHAT and CDR2 FQNNGV. V lost 5 bases, J lost 7 bases, and 10 bases stayed unmatched. The CDR3 DNA reads TGTGCCAGCAGCCCCCTGACAGGGAGGGGTGAAAAACTGTTTTTT. Encoded protein: CASSPLTGRGEKLFF.

This clonotype occurred a few times. The genes are TRBV7-9 and TRBJ1-1, with D possibly being TRBD1 (6 bases). V was trimmed by 8 bases and J by 4 bases, leaving 20 bases between them. Per germline, CDR1 SEHNR and CDR2 FQNEAQ (reference sequence). The CDR3 is made up of 15 amino acids. The CDR3 spells CASLADGGRGTEAFF. CDR3 nucleotides: TGTGCCAGCCTAGCCGATGGGGGGCGCGGCACTGAAGCTTTCTTT.

V gene TRBV25-1 combines with J gene TRBJ1-6; no clear D. Germline CDR1 is MGHDK and CDR2 is SYGVNS. Trimming left V 5 bases short and J 5 bases short, with 25 bases between. The CDR3 contains 19 residues. CDR3 loop: CASSYPKGGKEKDNSPLHF. The CDR3, as DNA: TGTGCCAGCAGTTACCCGAAGGGAGGGAAGGAGAAGGATAATTCACCCCTCCACTTT.

This clonotype was recorded at least ten times. The chain links TRBV24-1 to TRBJ2-7; tentative D call: TRBD2 (5 bases). The V gene's germline CDR1 is KGHDR and CDR2 SFDVKD. V gave up 9 bases and J gave up 0 bases, with 11 bases separating them. The CDR3 loop spans 13 amino acids. The CDR3 here is CATGSGFSYEQYF. CDR3 in DNA: TGTGCCACCGGATCGGGGTTCTCCTACGAGCAGTACTTC.

This clonotype was seen many times. This sequence joins TRBV29-1 and TRBJ2-7; D is undetermined. Germline assignment: CDR1 SQVTM and CDR2 ANQGSEA. The CDR3 is 12 amino acids. Trimming removed 4 bases at V and 3 bases at J, with 10 bases between. CDR3 bases: TGCAGCGTTGTTTTTAGCCACTACGAGCAGTACTTC. Translation: CSVVFSHYEQYF.

This clonotype was counted between two and nine times. This chain joins TRBV7-3 and TRBJ1-1; 11 bases match TRBD1. V dropped 5 bases and J dropped 4; count of bases not matched to a gene: 6. The CDR3 contains 15 residues. Germline lookup yields CDR1 SGHTA and CDR2 FQGTGA. The chain's CDR3 is CASSPGTGGSTEAFF. CDR3 DNA: TGTGCCAGCAGCCCCGGGACAGGGGGTAGCACTGAAGCTTTCTTT.

This clonotype was seen a few times. This chain connects TRBV10-1 to TRBJ1-5; no clear D gene. V lost 7 bases to trimming and J lost 0 bases, with 13 bases between them. CDR3 length: 15 residues. Germline values: CDR1 WNHNN, CDR2 SYGVQD (reference sequence). The CDR3 nucleotides are TGCGCCAGCACCTCCGACCCTAATAGCAATCAGCCCCAGCATTTT. This sequence encodes CASTSDPNSNQPQHF.

This clonotype was counted only a few times. The rearrangement links TRBV25-1 to TRBJ2-2; 9 bases are shared with TRBD2. V shed 5 bases, J shed 6 bases, and the junction held 7 bases outside the gene matches. Germline-derived CDR1 and CDR2 are MGHDK and SYGVNS. The CDR3 is 15 residues long. CDR3 nucleotide sequence: TGTGCCAGCAGTTACGCGGGGGGGCGTCCCGGGGAGCTGTTTTTT. This encodes CASSYAGGRPGELFF.

The gene calls are TRBV2 and TRBJ1-4; 7 bases line up with TRBD1. Germline V lookup: CDR1 SNHLY, CDR2 FYNNEI. V shed 5 bases, J shed 6 bases, and the junction held 6 bases outside the gene matches. This CDR3 has 14 amino acids. CDR3 bases: TGTGCCAGCAGTCGCGGACAGGCCGATGAAAAACTGTTTTTT. Translated, it gives CASSRGQADEKLFF.

J is TRBJ2-5 and V is TRBV19; the D gene could be TRBD1 or TRBD2 (6 bases each). The CDR3 has 16 residues. Trimming removed 2 bases at V and 5 bases at J, with 18 bases between. Germline assignment: CDR1 LNHDA and CDR2 SQIVND (reference sequence). The CDR3 DNA reads TGTGCCAGTAGTATATCGGGGGCAGGTCGGGGTGAGACCCAGTACTTC. As protein: CASSISGAGRGETQYF.

CDR3 nucleotide sequence: TGTGCCATCAGCACAGGGAGAGGTATCTACACCTTC. Translated, it gives CAISTGRGIYTF. This rearrangement joins TRBV10-3 to TRBJ1-2; D is perhaps TRBD1 (6 bases). Between the trimmed V and J ends, which lost 6 bases and 10 bases, there was a span of 15 bases. The CDR3 is 12 residues long. Germline V lookup: CDR1 ENHRY, CDR2 SYGVKD.

The chain joins TRBV7-2 to TRBJ2-2, with D unclear. The V end was cut by 5 bases, the J end by 15 bases, with 13 bases between. In germline, CDR1 is SGHTA, CDR2 FQGNSA. CDR3 size: 11 residues. The CDR3 loop is CASSIRAEVFF. The CDR3 coding sequence is TGTGCCAGCAGCATCCGGGCTGAGGTGTTTTTT.

There are many counts of this clonotype. This sequence joins TRBV15 and TRBJ1-1; the match to TRBD1 covers 9 bases. The ends lost 6 bases at V and 7 bases at J; junction bases unmatched: 15. The germline V gene has CDR1 LNHNV and CDR2 YYDKDF (reference sequence). CDR3 length equals 16 residues. DNA for the CDR3: TGTGCCACCAGGGCGAACAGGGGGCGCGGGGAGAGTGAAGCTTTCTTT. It codes for CATRANRGRGESEAFF. The variable domain in full, with the rest retrieved from reference TRBV15 and TRBJ1-1, is DAMVIQNPRYQVTQFGKPVTLSCSQTLNHNVMYWYQQKSSQAPKLLFHYYDKDFNNEADTPDNFQSRRPNTSFCFLDIRSPGLGDTAMYLCATRANRGRGESEAFFGQGTRLTVV.

This chain connects TRBV11-2 to TRBJ1-1; D possibly corresponds to TRBD1 (6 bases). Germline lookup yields CDR1 SGHAT and CDR2 FQNNGV. The length of the CDR3 is 12 residues. Trimming pared 6 bases from V and 8 bases from J, leaving 13 bases between. CDR3 region: CASRRGGLEAFF. In DNA form, the CDR3 reads TGTGCCAGCAGACGAGGGGGTTTAGAAGCTTTCTTT.

This clonotype was seen many times. V usage is TRBV15 and J usage is TRBJ1-1; D call uncertain. The germline V gene has CDR1 LNHNV and CDR2 YYDKDF (reference sequence). V lost 0 bases, J lost 6 bases, and 11 bases lay in between. CDR3 length equals 14 residues. The chain's CDR3 is CATSREGRLAEAFF. In nucleotides, the CDR3 is TGTGCCACCAGCAGAGAAGGCAGGCTGGCTGAAGCTTTCTTT.